Listed here are 9 T cell receptor beta chains from one sample, sequenced in a study of blood T cell repertoires in COVID-19. Libraries were prepared by immunoSEQ multiplex PCR; TCRdb keeps only in-frame clonotypes and omits some of them. This table has just over 350,000 clones, approximately 84% appearing once. The sequenced sample was PBMCs or T cells enriched from blood (not recorded which). These receptors were taken from a woman aged 25-40 years who had recovered from COVID-19.

J is TRBJ2-5 and V is TRBV6-5; TRBD1 agrees at 9 bases. Germline V CDR1 and CDR2: MNHEY, SVGAGI. With V trimmed by 6 bases and J by 5 bases, 4 bases remained unmatched. This CDR3 is built from 13 residues. CDR3 in DNA: TGTGCCAGCAGAGGGACAGGGATCGAGACCCAGTACTTC. As protein: CASRGTGIETQYF.

This clone has a single count. The rearrangement uses TRBV20-1 and TRBJ2-7; 11 nucleotides align to TRBD2. The junction had 8 bases not matched to a gene; V was cut back by 3 bases and J by 7 bases. The germline gives CDR1 DFQATT, CDR2 SNEGSKA (reference sequence). This CDR3 contains 14 residues. This CDR3 reads CSASPLAGVWEQYF. Written as DNA, the CDR3 is TGCAGTGCTAGTCCACTAGCGGGAGTTTGGGAGCAGTACTTC.

The chain joins TRBV30 to TRBJ1-3; weak D call: TRBD1 (5 bases). There are 11 residues in the CDR3. Germline assignment: CDR1 GTSNPN and CDR2 SVGIG (reference sequence). The V end lost 5 bases, the J end lost 8 bases, and 10 bases lay between the germline ends. For the CDR3, the DNA is TGTGCCTGGGGCACGGGGGACACCATATATTTT. Amino acids: CAWGTGDTIYF.

The chain links TRBV7-9 to TRBJ1-2, with D possibly TRBD1 on 5 matching bases. The CDR3 is 14 residues long. Germline V gene lookup returns CDR1 SEHNR and CDR2 FQNEAQ (reference sequence). The V end was cut by 5 bases, the J end by 7 bases, with 17 bases between. The CDR3 bases are TGTGCCAGCAGCCCTGGGCAGGGTTCCTTTGGCTACACCTTC. Residues: CASSPGQGSFGYTF.

The chain links TRBV27 to TRBJ2-7, with a weak D call TRBD1 (6 bases). Trimming took off 8 bases at V and 7 bases at J, with 24 bases between the two ends. Germline V gene data show CDR1 as MNHEY and CDR2 as SMNVEV (reference sequence). The CDR3 has 15 residues. The CDR3 is CASSQGGALGVEQYF. CDR3 in DNA: TGTGCCAGCTCACAGGGTGGGGCGCTAGGGGTGGAGCAGTACTTC.

The chain couples TRBV10-3 to TRBJ2-2; 7 bases agree with TRBD1. From germline, CDR1 is ENHRY and CDR2 SYGVKD. J was trimmed by 5 bases and V by 0 bases; bases with no gene match: 6. This CDR3 comprises 16 residues. The DNA of the CDR3 is TGTGCCATCAGTGAGTCGAGACAGGGAAGGACCGGGGAGCTGTTTTTT. It codes for CAISESRQGRTGELFF.

The rearrangement uses TRBV7-6 and TRBJ1-5, with TRBD1 identical over 7 bases. The CDR3 sequence is 15 residues long. The germline V gene has CDR1 SGHVS and CDR2 FNYEAQ. The V and J ends lost 5 bases and 6 bases, in that order; junction bases with no gene match: 10. The CDR3 coding sequence is TGTGCCAGCAGCACTAACAGGGGAGTAGGTCAGCCCCAGCATTTT. It encodes CASSTNRGVGQPQHF.

J is TRBJ2-1 and V is TRBV3-1 (or the pseudogene TRBV3-2); D may be TRBD2 (5 bases). This CDR3 is 14 amino acids long. Germline CDR1 reads LGHDT; CDR2 reads YNNKEL (reference sequence). V lost 4 bases to trimming and J lost 7 bases, with 14 bases between them. The CDR3 coding sequence is TGTGCCAGCAGCCTCACTGCCGGCGGGAATGAGCAGTTCTTC. Protein: CASSLTAGGNEQFF.

A note on this clone: A read error may account for a junction end that differs from germline. The chain uses TRBV18 and TRBJ1-3; D unresolved. Germline V gene sequence: CDR1 KGHSH, CDR2 LQKENI. CDR3 size: 13 residues. The CDR3 is CASSPGRGNTIYF. DNA of the CDR3: TGTGCCAGCTCACCGGGCCGTGGAAACACTATATATTTT.